What follows are 22 T cell receptor beta chains derived from one specimen sequenced in a study of T-cell reconstitution after alpha-beta-depleted transplantation in children. Construction of the TCRbeta library involved unique molecular identifiers. TCRdb re-analysed the PCR reads in MiXCR, keeping a single row per CDR3 protein. The sample comprises fewer than 750,000 distinct CDR3 sequences, approximately 22% of which are singletons, and around an eighth rests with the top ten. The sample consisted of PBMCs, mostly from graft donor cells, taken 360 days after TCRalphabeta/CD19-depleted stem cell transplant. The source of these receptors is a boy in the first two years of life who had a stem cell transplant for acute myeloid leukemia, so the T cells may come from the graft donor.

The chain uses TRBV6-5 and TRBJ2-3; D might be TRBD1 or TRBD2, each matching 5 bases. The CDR3 loop spans 14 amino acids. V dropped 8 bases and J dropped 2 bases, with 14 bases sitting between them. The germline CDR1 and CDR2 sequences are MNHEY and SVGAGI. CDR3 sequence: CASGSGSFTDTQYF. CDR3 nucleotides: TGTGCCAGCGGTTCAGGGAGCTTCACAGATACGCAGTATTTT.

This clonotype was observed many times. This chain links TRBV20-1 with TRBJ2-3, with D perhaps assigned TRBD1 or TRBD2 (5 bases each). The V gene's germline CDR1 is DFQATT and CDR2 SNEGSKA (reference sequence). The CDR3 is 16 amino acids. V shed 3 bases and J shed 2 bases, with 18 bases lying between them. Here the CDR3 DNA reads TGCAGTGCTAGCGGGGCGGCGGCGACTCTCACAGATACGCAGTATTTT. This translates into CSASGAAATLTDTQYF.

The chain couples TRBV12-3 or TRBV12-4 to TRBJ2-1; 12 bases are shared with TRBD2. CDR3 size: 16 residues. J lost 7 bases, V lost 5 bases, and 9 bases had no gene match. The CDR3, as DNA: TGTGCCAGCAGTAGAGCACTAGCGGGGGGACCGAATGAGCAGTTCTTC. Amino acid sequence: CASSRALAGGPNEQFF.

This clonotype was recorded many times. V usage is TRBV10-3 and J usage is TRBJ2-5; a possible D gene is TRBD1 (5 bases). Trimming pared 3 bases from V and 4 bases from J, leaving 12 bases between. The CDR3 is made up of 14 amino acids. Germline CDR1 reads ENHRY; CDR2 reads SYGVKD. The CDR3 bases are TGTGCCATCAGTGATAATCCAGGGCGAGAGACCCAGTACTTC. Protein sequence: CAISDNPGRETQYF.

This chain uses TRBV4-3 with TRBJ2-4; D gene ambiguous. Germline CDR1 and CDR2: LGHNA and YSLEER. Trimming stripped 1 base from V and 9 bases from J, with 13 bases between. The CDR3 totals 14 residues. This CDR3 reads CASSQVGSIGIQYF. As DNA, the CDR3 is TGCGCCAGCAGCCAAGTAGGGTCAATAGGCATTCAGTACTTC.

V is TRBV6-5 and J is TRBJ2-5; 9 bases line up with TRBD1. J lost 2 bases, V lost 1 base, and 8 bases had no gene match. Germline V gene lookup returns CDR1 MNHEY and CDR2 SVGAGI. The CDR3 contains 17 residues. In nucleotides, the CDR3 is TGTGCCAGCAGTTACTTCCCCGGGACAGGGTCTCAAGAGACCCAGTACTTC. Translating it yields CASSYFPGTGSQETQYF.

This clonotype was seen at least ten times. The chain uses TRBV6-5 and TRBJ2-5; 7 bases fit TRBD1. The CDR3 length is 15 residues. The V and J ends lost 6 bases and 1 base, in that order; junction bases with no gene match: 8. Germline CDR1 reads MNHEY; CDR2 reads SVGAGI. CDR3 bases: TGTGCCAGCAGCCCTTTGGACAGGCTCCAAGAGACCCAGTACTTC. Translation: CASSPLDRLQETQYF.

In its sample, this clonotype was seen a few times. The rearrangement joins TRBV7-9 to TRBJ1-3; 7 positions agree with TRBD1. The CDR3 runs to 15 residues. V shed 5 bases and J 3 bases; nucleotides not matched to a gene: 7. Germline CDR1 is SEHNR and CDR2 is FQNEAQ (reference sequence). The CDR3 nucleotides read TGTGCCAGCAGCCCATCGACAGGGAGTGGAAACACCATATATTTT. Translation: CASSPSTGSGNTIYF. Complete variable domain (other parts from reference TRBV7-9 and TRBJ1-3): DTGVSQNPRHKITKRGQNVTFRCDPISEHNRLYWYRQTLGQGPEFLTYFQNEAQLEKSRLLSDRFSAERPKGSFSTLEIQRTEQGDSAMYLCASSPSTGSGNTIYFGEGSWLTVV.

V and J are TRBV5-1 and TRBJ2-7; 7 positions match TRBD1. The CDR3 consists of 14 residues. V gave up 4 bases and J gave up 5 bases; unmatched junction bases: 9. The germline CDR1 and CDR2 sequences are SGHRS and YFSETQ. CDR3 residues: CASSAIWQGDEQYF. CDR3 bases: TGCGCCAGCAGCGCTATCTGGCAGGGGGACGAGCAGTACTTC.

The gene calls are TRBV9 and TRBJ2-7; TRBD1 matches at 10 bases. In germline, CDR1 is SGDLS, CDR2 YYNGEE. The trim removed 4 bases at V and 3 bases at J, leaving 10 bases unmatched. The CDR3 contains 16 residues. Here the CDR3 DNA reads TGTGCCAGCAGCACGTTTACCGGGACAGGGGTCTACGAGCAGTACGTC. Translation gives CASSTFTGTGVYEQYV.

In regard to this clonotype: One junction end disagrees with the germline gene, perhaps due to a read error. V gene TRBV6-5 combines with J gene TRBJ1-1; D ambiguous. CDR3 length equals 14 residues. Germline-derived CDR1 and CDR2 are MNHEY and SVGAGI. The CDR3 bases are TGTGCCAGCAGTTCTCGAAGCGGGAACGCTGAAGCTTTCTTT. Residues: CASSSRSGNAEAFF.

This CDR3 reads CSAPPPAGGLGDTQYF. CDR3 sequence (DNA): TGCAGTGCTCCACCCCCAGCGGGGGGACTCGGGGATACGCAGTATTTT. The chain uses TRBV20-1 and TRBJ2-3; 9 bases match TRBD2. This CDR3 spans 16 amino acids. V lost 5 bases, J lost 6 bases, and 15 bases stayed unmatched. The germline V gene has CDR1 DFQATT and CDR2 SNEGSKA (reference sequence).

The chain joins TRBV6-1 to TRBJ2-5; 11 bases map to TRBD2. This CDR3 has 15 residues. The V and J ends lost 4 bases and 4 bases, in that order; junction bases with no gene match: 5. Germline lookup yields CDR1 MNHNS and CDR2 SASEGT. DNA for the CDR3: TGTGCCAGCAGTGGGAGTAGCGGGGGGGCAGAGACCCAGTACTTC. It is translated as CASSGSSGGAETQYF.

V and J are TRBV7-9 and TRBJ2-7; 7 bases agree with TRBD1. Germline assignment: CDR1 SEHNR and CDR2 FQNEAQ (reference sequence). V lost 4 bases to trimming and J lost 1 base; unmatched junction nucleotides: 13. CDR3 size: 17 residues. CDR3 in DNA: TGTGCCAGCAGCTCTTCGGACAGGCGGTTTGTTTCCTACGAGCAGTACTTC. Translation: CASSSSDRRFVSYEQYF.

The table lists this clonotype with a few counts. V and J are TRBV20-1 and TRBJ2-5, with D unresolved. This CDR3 contains 14 residues. V shed 4 bases and J shed 1 base, with 13 bases lying between them. Looked up from germline, CDR1 is DFQATT and CDR2 is SNEGSKA (reference sequence). DNA of the CDR3: TGCAGTGCTATCGGCCCAGTCGGCCAAGAGACCCAGTACTTC. This codes for CSAIGPVGQETQYF.

In this sample, this clonotype turned up many times. The chain links TRBV12-3 or TRBV12-4 to TRBJ1-1; D is ambiguous. Trimming pared 6 bases from V and 4 bases from J, leaving 15 bases between. This CDR3 spans 14 amino acids. The CDR3 loop reads CASSPRVLGTEAFF. The CDR3 coding sequence is TGTGCCAGCAGCCCTAGGGTTTTGGGCACTGAAGCTTTCTTT.

This clonotype was counted a few times. The rearrangement links TRBV5-4 to TRBJ2-5, with 7 nucleotides matching TRBD1. The CDR3 covers 15 residues. The V segment lost 3 bases and the J segment 5 bases; nucleotides outside the gene matches: 10. Germline values: CDR1 SGHNT, CDR2 YYREEE (reference sequence). CDR3 residues: CASSSTGQVGETQYF. Here the CDR3 DNA reads TGTGCCAGCAGCTCTACAGGACAGGTCGGGGAGACCCAGTACTTC.

This clonotype was counted ten times or more. V gene TRBV5-6 combines with J gene TRBJ2-3; D is undetermined. The CDR3 covers 13 residues. Trimming took 4 bases from V and 3 from J, leaving 9 bases between them. Germline-derived CDR1 and CDR2 are SGHDT and YYEEEE. CDR3 amino acids: CASSTGRTDTQYF. Written as DNA, the CDR3 is TGTGCCAGCAGCACCGGACGGACAGATACGCAGTATTTT.

V usage is TRBV29-1 and J usage is TRBJ1-3; 10 nucleotides line up with TRBD1. The CDR3 spans 14 residues. V lost 3 bases and J lost 3; bases outside the gene matches: 2. Germline CDR1 is SQVTM and CDR2 is ANQGSEA. The CDR3 bases are TGCAGCGTTGATGGGACAGGGGTTGGAAACACCATATATTTT. Translation gives CSVDGTGVGNTIYF.

This clonotype was seen many times. The chain carries TRBV29-1 and TRBJ2-1, with D possibly TRBD1 on 5 matching bases. The CDR3 extends over 14 amino acids. Trimming stripped 8 bases from V and 3 bases from J, with 17 bases between. Per germline, CDR1 SQVTM and CDR2 ANQGSEA. In DNA, the CDR3 is TGCAGCCTTGGGGCTAGTATCATCTACAATGAGCAGTTCTTC. It yields the protein CSLGASIIYNEQFF.

In this sample, this clonotype turned up many times. The chain has TRBV5-1 and TRBJ1-2; D remains ambiguous. Germline CDR1 SGHRS, CDR2 YFSETQ. The V end was cut by 0 bases, the J end by 2 bases, with 8 bases between. The CDR3 length is 14 residues. The CDR3: CASSLGHENYGYTF. Written as DNA, the CDR3 is TGCGCCAGCAGCTTGGGACACGAAAACTATGGCTACACCTTC.

This clonotype has a handful of counts. One end of the junction varies from germline; a read error may be responsible. The chain is built from TRBV20-1 and TRBJ2-1; 14 positions agree with TRBD2. The CDR3 is 16 residues long. Germline CDR1 reads DFQATT; CDR2 reads SNEGSKA (reference sequence). This chain's CDR3 is CCARGLAGGRGNEQFF. The CDR3 DNA is TGCTGTGCTAGAGGACTAGCGGGGGGTCGCGGGAATGAGCAGTTCTTC.